A single sample is the source of the 21 T cell receptor beta chains below, sequenced in a study of monozygotic twins with inflammatory bowel disease (dated by TCRdb to the late 2010s). The library was obtained by 5' RACE. The instrument given in TCRdb is Illumina HiSeq 2500. With the reads reprocessed by TCRdb, a single entry stands for each CDR3 protein sequence and no DNA is reported. For this sample, the table gives 110,000 to 150,000 distinct CDR3 sequences. 1% to 1.5% of the sample is taken by the ten largest. The specimen was blood. The receptors were sampled from a human donor with ulcerative colitis or Crohn's disease, or a healthy co-twin of an affected twin (not recorded which).

The chain employs TRBV12-3 or TRBV12-4 and TRBJ1-5; TCRdb calls TRBD1, which cannot be checked without DNA. This CDR3 spans 14 amino acids. The CDR3 reads CASSLVGANQPQHF.

The chain employs TRBV18 and TRBJ2-7; TCRdb's D call of TRBD2 is untestable without DNA. The germline V gene encodes CDR1 KGHSH and CDR2 LQKENI. The CDR3 totals 15 residues. The CDR3 is CASSAAGRSSGEQYF.

This rearrangement joins TRBV28 to TRBJ2-7; TCRdb lists TRBD2, though no DNA is available to test this call. The germline V gene encodes CDR1 MDHEN and CDR2 SYDVKM. CDR3 length: 17 amino acids. The CDR3 region is CASSLLLAGASSYEQYF.

The J gene is TRBJ2-3, the V gene TRBV20-1; TCRdb proposes TRBD2, but this gene call is untestable without DNA. The germline CDR1 and CDR2 sequences are DFQATT and SNEGSKA (reference sequence). The CDR3 runs to 16 residues. The CDR3 region is CSAPRRTGGGADTQYF.

The chain employs TRBV4-1 and TRBJ2-3; TCRdb's assignment of TRBD1 cannot be checked, as there is no DNA. The germline gives CDR1 MGHRA, CDR2 YSYEKL. This CDR3 contains 16 residues. The CDR3 protein is CASSREGSQSTDTQYF.

The chain joins TRBV7-3 to TRBJ1-1; TCRdb's D gene call, TRBD1, goes unchecked for lack of DNA. CDR1 and CDR2 from the germline V gene are SGHTA and FQGTGA. The CDR3 covers 17 residues. This CDR3 reads CASSARVGGNFRTEAFF.

The V and J genes are TRBV11-2 and TRBJ2-2; without DNA, the TCRdb call of TRBD1 cannot be checked. CDR1 and CDR2 (germline): SGHAT, FQNNGV. The CDR3 is 15 residues long. CDR3 in amino acids: CASSLSGAGTGELFF.

V and J are TRBV7-9 and TRBJ1-2; TCRdb lists TRBD1, though no DNA is available to test this call. In germline, CDR1 is SEHNR, CDR2 FQNEAQ (reference sequence). The CDR3 is 16 amino acids. CDR3 sequence: CASNTHRDGDNYGYTF.

J is TRBJ2-1 and V is TRBV12-3 or TRBV12-4; TCRdb names TRBD1, which stays unverified in the absence of DNA. This CDR3 spans 15 amino acids. This CDR3 reads CASSVAGGSYNEQFF.

The V and J genes are TRBV20-1 and TRBJ1-1; absent DNA, TCRdb's TRBD1 call cannot be checked. CDR1 and CDR2 from the germline V gene are DFQATT and SNEGSKA (reference sequence). This CDR3 has 17 residues. CDR3 amino acids: CSATHPGTGRVWTEAFF.

J is TRBJ2-7 and V is TRBV29-1; the TRBD2 assignment by TCRdb is unverifiable without DNA. Germline loops: CDR1 SQVTM, CDR2 ANQGSEA. The CDR3 runs to 13 residues. CDR3 sequence reads: CSVEEPAGNEQYF.

The chain uses TRBV6-2 or TRBV6-3 and TRBJ2-6; no DNA is available, so the TRBD2 call from TCRdb remains unchecked. In germline, CDR1 is MNHEY, CDR2 SVGEGT. CDR3 length equals 18 residues. The CDR3 here is CASSLLSGGSSGANVLTF.

The chain combines TRBV9 with TRBJ1-1. The CDR3 spans 16 residues. The V gene's germline CDR1 is SGDLS and CDR2 YYNGEE. The CDR3 spells CASSVGVGRANTEAFF.

This rearrangement joins TRBV12-3 or TRBV12-4 to TRBJ2-3. The CDR3 runs to 16 residues. Here the CDR3 reads CASSFIKGSTTDTQYF.

The chain links TRBV7-3 to TRBJ2-1; there is no DNA to check the TCRdb D call of TRBD1. CDR3 length: 13 residues. CDR1 and CDR2 (germline): SGHTA, FQGTGA. This chain's CDR3 is CASSFSGYNEQFF.

This chain joins TRBV12-3 or TRBV12-4 and TRBJ2-2; as DNA is missing, the TRBD1 call by TCRdb cannot be tested. This CDR3 is built from 15 residues. This CDR3 reads CASSPLPRGAGELFF.

The chain couples TRBV20-1 to TRBJ1-5. This CDR3 contains 13 residues. Germline V CDR1 and CDR2: DFQATT, SNEGSKA (reference sequence). CDR3: CSARSLDNQPQHF.

The chain recombines TRBV9 with TRBJ2-2. The CDR3 covers 14 residues. Per the germline V gene, CDR1 is SGDLS and CDR2 is YYNGEE. Here the CDR3 reads CASSSHGNTGELFF.

The gene calls are TRBV29-1 and TRBJ2-7; TCRdb indicates TRBD1, and absent DNA this call remains unverified. Germline CDR1 reads SQVTM; CDR2 reads ANQGSEA. The CDR3 loop spans 13 amino acids. The CDR3 region is CSVTGTGGREQYF.

V usage is TRBV27 and J usage is TRBJ2-1; TCRdb's assignment of TRBD2 cannot be checked, as there is no DNA. This CDR3 contains 16 residues. Germline V gene sequence: CDR1 MNHEY, CDR2 SMNVEV (reference sequence). The CDR3 reads CASSPPSGGRGDEQFF.

This chain uses TRBV4-1 with TRBJ1-5; there is no DNA to check the TCRdb D call of TRBD1. This CDR3 is built from 16 residues. The V gene's germline CDR1 is MGHRA and CDR2 YSYEKL. The CDR3 region is CASSRLPGVSNQPQHF.